Described below is a single T cell receptor (beta chain) sequence and its context. Antigen: not known. This specimen comes from a study of cytotoxic CD8 clonotypes in ibrutinib-treated CLL. Study-wide background: Over 10 relapsed/refractory, approximately 15 treatment-naive; around 18 IGHV unmutated. The response samples were taken once patients had been treated for a median of approximately 13 months, range 6 to 36.

Some clones are missing from TCRdb's copy, which holds only in-frame ones; the method was immunoSEQ multiplex PCR. The data show around 160,000 clones, approximately 80% seen once. Study-wide results and limits: Public clonotypes, an uncommon group, contracted or remained stable on treatment. While tracking circulating CD8+ T-cell counts, baseline clonality exceeded that of age-matched healthy donors.

Trimming at V came to 1 base and at J to 6 bases, leaving 0 bases not matched to a gene. Germline V gene data show CDR1 as SGHTA and CDR2 as FQGNSA. The CDR3 length is 13 residues. The clonotype was recovered from a human donor with chronic lymphocytic leukemia. This chain connects TRBV7-2 to TRBJ1-5; 7 bases align to TRBD1. Sequencing was performed on PBMCs, taken after 12 months of ibrutinib treatment. CDR3 coding DNA: TGTGCCAGCAGCTTAGACAGGGGTCAGCCCCAGCATTTT. It specifies CASSLDRGQPQHF.